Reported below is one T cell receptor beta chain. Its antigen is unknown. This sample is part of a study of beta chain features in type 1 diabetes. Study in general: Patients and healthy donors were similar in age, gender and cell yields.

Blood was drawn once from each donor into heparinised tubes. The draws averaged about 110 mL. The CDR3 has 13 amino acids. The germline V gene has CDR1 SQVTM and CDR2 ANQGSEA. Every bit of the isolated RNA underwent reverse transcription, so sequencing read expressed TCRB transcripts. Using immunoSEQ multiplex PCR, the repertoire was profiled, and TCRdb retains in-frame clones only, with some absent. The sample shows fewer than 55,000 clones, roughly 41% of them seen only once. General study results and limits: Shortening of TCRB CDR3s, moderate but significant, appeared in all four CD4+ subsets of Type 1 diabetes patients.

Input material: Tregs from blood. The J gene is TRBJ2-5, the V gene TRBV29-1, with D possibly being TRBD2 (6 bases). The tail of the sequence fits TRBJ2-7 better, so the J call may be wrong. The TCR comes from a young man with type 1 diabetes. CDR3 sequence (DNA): TGCAGCGTTGTAATAGCGGTCTCCTACGAGCAGTACTTC. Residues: CSVVIAVSYEQYF.